This TCR beta chain was documented in a study of cytomegalovirus exposure and HLA in healthy donors. Study at large: Of all 370 or so donors who were genotyped, about 84% belonged to the Caucasian-associated ancestry cluster.

Germline V CDR1 and CDR2: DFQATT, SNEGSKA (reference sequence). The ends were cut back, 3 bases at V and 8 bases at J, with 7 bases in the middle. CDR3 length equals 10 residues. With respect to this clone: As yet, its antigen is unknown.

Study results and caveats: Later analysis identified about 15,000 TCR beta sequences associated with HLA alleles, using a false discovery rate threshold of 0.05. Diagnosis of cytomegalovirus status made by the classifier reportedly showed high specificity and sensitivity. Reports state that TCR beta sequences accurately predicted most subjects' HLA-A and HLA-B alleles.

60 Vbeta and 13 Jbeta primers were used in PCR. TCRdb's copy holds only in-frame clones and misses some; the assay was immunoSEQ multiplex PCR. Among some 38,000 clones listed, about 70% were seen once. Sequenced: PBMCs. V usage is TRBV20-1 and J usage is TRBJ1-2; a possible D gene is TRBD1 (5 bases). The TCR originated in a man between 35 and 55 years old in good health and CMV-seronegative. The chain's CDR3 is CSARPGGYTF. The DNA for the CDR3 is TGCAGTGCTAGGCCAGGGGGCTACACCTTC.